One T cell receptor beta chain is described in this entry. Its antigen is not known. Trimming took 5 bases from V and 8 from J; bases not matched to a gene: 5. Germline V gene sequence: CDR1 SNHLY, CDR2 FYNNEI. The CDR3 runs to 14 residues. The data were obtained in a study of shared clonotypes between healthy human individuals. Study conclusions and caveats: Sampling used blood alone; tissue repertoires probably differ. Represented diversity (both genetic and exposure-history) was limited by the small number of donors. With several donors compared, around 4.7% of naive CD4 clonotypes were shared.

Sequencing used immunoSEQ multiplex PCR; TCRdb keeps in-frame clones, though not all of them. The table includes about 1 million clones, under 80% detected once. The receptor's source is a man between 18 and 35 years old in good health. J is TRBJ1-3 and V is TRBV2, with 11 bases aligning to TRBD1. Sequencing was done on a sample of memory CD4+ T cells sorted from blood. Noted subset: CD45RA-negative fraction. CDR3 loop: CASSLGQGGDTIYF. In nucleotides, the CDR3 is TGTGCCAGCAGTTTGGGACAGGGGGGAGACACCATATATTTT.